These 16 T cell receptor beta chains were sequenced from one sample in a study of blood T cell repertoires in COVID-19. Only in-frame clones appear in the TCRdb table, and some are missing; sequencing was by immunoSEQ multiplex PCR. The table records 200,000 to 250,000 clones, 70% to 85% of them present only once. Material for sequencing was PBMCs or T cells enriched from blood (not recorded which). Receptors originate from a woman aged 60-75 years who had recovered from COVID-19.

The V and J genes are TRBV3-1 (or the pseudogene TRBV3-2) and TRBJ2-3, with 9 positions matching TRBD2. Germline CDR1 and CDR2: LGHDT and YNNKEL (reference sequence). With V trimmed by 2 bases and J by 0 bases, 3 bases remained unmatched. The CDR3 spans 16 residues. The CDR3 sequence: CASSQQAGGSTDTQYF. The CDR3 bases are TGTGCCAGCAGCCAACAAGCGGGGGGAAGCACAGATACGCAGTATTTT.

This clone was recorded only once. The chain uses TRBV12-5 and TRBJ2-3; TRBD1 aligns across 8 bases. With 5 bases clipped from V and 0 bases from J, the junction kept 10 bases outside the gene matches. The CDR3 has 17 residues. CDR1 LGHNT and CDR2 FRNRAP come from the germline V gene. This CDR3 is CASGTDSGGASTDTQYF. The CDR3, as DNA: TGTGCTAGTGGTACCGACTCAGGGGGCGCAAGCACAGATACGCAGTATTTT.

The chain has TRBV10-3 and TRBJ1-2; the D gene is possibly TRBD1 (6 bases). Germline V gene lookup returns CDR1 ENHRY and CDR2 SYGVKD. This CDR3 region has 14 residues. V lost 5 bases and J 4 bases, leaving 14 bases between the germline ends. The CDR3 sequence is CAISQQGRSYGYTF. The CDR3, as DNA: TGTGCCATCAGTCAACAGGGTAGATCCTATGGCTACACCTTC.

The J gene is TRBJ2-3, the V gene TRBV5-4, with 9 bases that match TRBD2. Germline loops: CDR1 SGHNT, CDR2 YYREEE (reference sequence). Trimming at V came to 4 bases and at J to 4 bases, leaving 4 bases not matched to a gene. There are 14 residues in the CDR3. Written as DNA, the CDR3 is TGTGCCAGCAGCATTCGACTAGCGGCAGATACGCAGTATTTT. The encoded protein is CASSIRLAADTQYF.

There are a few counts of this clone. Here the CDR3 reads CASSRGQGPLDGYTF. CDR3 DNA: TGTGCCAGCAGTCGTGGACAGGGACCACTGGATGGCTACACCTTC. J is TRBJ1-2 and V is TRBV5-4; 8 nucleotides match TRBD1. Trimming at V came to 5 bases and at J to 6 bases, leaving 12 bases not matched to a gene. The germline V gene encodes CDR1 SGHNT and CDR2 YYREEE (reference sequence). This CDR3 has 15 amino acids.

The rearrangement uses TRBV7-2 and TRBJ2-5; 15 bases align to TRBD2. J was trimmed by 5 bases and V by 5 bases; bases with no gene match: 3. Looked up from germline, CDR1 is SGHTA and CDR2 is FQGNSA. CDR3 length: 15 amino acids. The CDR3 sequence is CASSLGTSGGETQYF. Written as DNA, the CDR3 is TGTGCCAGCAGCCTCGGGACTAGCGGGGGGGAGACCCAGTACTTC.

The chain is built from TRBV7-3 and TRBJ2-2, with 10 bases aligning to TRBD1. The CDR3 is made up of 15 amino acids. The J segment lost 4 bases and the V segment lost 5 bases, leaving 4 bases of the junction unmatched. Germline values: CDR1 SGHTA, CDR2 FQGTGA. CDR3: CASSPDRGRTGELFF. DNA for the CDR3: TGTGCCAGCAGCCCCGACAGGGGGCGCACCGGGGAGCTGTTTTTT.

This chain connects TRBV15 to TRBJ2-1, with 11 bases that match TRBD2. The CDR3 is 18 residues long. Germline assignment: CDR1 LNHNV and CDR2 YYDKDF (reference sequence). V trimming: 0 bases; J trimming: 8 bases; junction bases outside the gene matches: 12. CDR3 in amino acids: CATSRDRVAGGPRDEQFF. Here the CDR3 DNA reads TGTGCCACCAGCAGAGATCGCGTAGCGGGAGGGCCGCGGGATGAGCAGTTCTTC.

DNA for the CDR3: TGTGCCAGCAGCTTTTCATCCCCTAACTATGGCTACACCTTC. Its translation is CASSFSSPNYGYTF. The J gene is TRBJ1-2, the V gene TRBV7-9; D call uncertain. V was pared by 3 bases and J by 0 bases, with 8 bases between. The germline V gene encodes CDR1 SEHNR and CDR2 FQNEAQ (reference sequence). The CDR3 is 14 residues long.

The CDR3 sequence is CASSSHRGGDTGELFF. For the CDR3, the DNA is TGTGCCAGCAGTTCTCACAGGGGGGGGGACACCGGGGAGCTGTTTTTT. The rearrangement links TRBV27 to TRBJ2-2, with a possible D match to TRBD1 (8 bases). The V gene's germline CDR1 is MNHEY and CDR2 SMNVEV (reference sequence). Trimming took off 4 bases at V and 3 bases at J, with 15 bases between the two ends. The CDR3 is 16 amino acids.

The J gene is TRBJ1-3, the V gene TRBV7-2, with TRBD1 matching over 7 bases. V was clipped by 4 bases and J by 16 bases; unmatched bases: 19. The V gene's germline CDR1 is SGHTA and CDR2 FQGNSA. The CDR3 totals 15 residues. CDR3 residues: CASSSTSGTATPGYF. The CDR3 nucleotides are TGTGCCAGCAGCTCAACCTCCGGGACAGCGACGCCGGGGTATTTT. Complete variable domain (other parts from reference TRBV7-2 and TRBJ1-3): GAGVSQSPSNKVTEKGKDVELRCDPISGHTALYWYRQSLGQGLEFLIYFQGNSAPDKSGLPSDRFSAERTGGSVSTLTIQRTQQEDSAVYLCASSSTSGTATPGYFGEGSWLTVV.

As concerns this clone: This sample also contains other DNA sequences that code for the same CDR3. This sequence joins TRBV9 and TRBJ2-2; no definite D call. V was cut by 0 bases and J by 6 bases, with 3 bases left in between. The CDR3 loop spans 12 amino acids. Looked up from germline, CDR1 is SGDLS and CDR2 is YYNGEE. The CDR3 DNA is TGTGCCAGCAGCGTAGCTGCCGGGGAGCTGTTTTTT. Encoded protein: CASSVAAGELFF.

J is TRBJ1-1 and V is TRBV15; D gene ambiguous. This CDR3 contains 15 residues. The germline V and J ends were trimmed by 3 bases and 5 bases, with 16 bases remaining between them. The germline V gene encodes CDR1 LNHNV and CDR2 YYDKDF (reference sequence). This chain's CDR3 is CATSSREAALTEAFF. The CDR3 region has the DNA TGTGCCACCAGCAGCCGGGAGGCAGCGTTGACTGAAGCTTTCTTT.

This sequence joins TRBV3-1 (or the pseudogene TRBV3-2) and TRBJ1-1; the match to TRBD1 covers 9 bases. CDR1 is LGHDT, CDR2 YNNKEL, per germline (reference sequence). The V segment lost 4 bases and the J segment 1 base; nucleotides outside the gene matches: 4. The CDR3 runs to 15 residues. CDR3 nucleotides: TGTGCCAGCAGCCCCGGGACAGGGAAGAACACTGAAGCTTTCTTT. Translated: CASSPGTGKNTEAFF.

The V and J genes are TRBV3-1 (or the pseudogene TRBV3-2) and TRBJ1-5; 10 bases align to TRBD1. This CDR3 is built from 15 residues. After removal of 1 base from V and 7 bases from J, the junction contained 4 bases not matched to a gene. Looked up from germline, CDR1 is LGHDT and CDR2 is YNNKEL (reference sequence). In DNA form, the CDR3 reads TGTGCCAGCAGCCAAGGACAGGGGGCGAGACAGCCCCAGCATTTT. Its translation is CASSQGQGARQPQHF.

The chain links TRBV25-1 to TRBJ2-3; 10 positions agree with TRBD1. The CDR3 has 16 residues. The germline V gene has CDR1 MGHDK and CDR2 SYGVNS. V lost 6 bases, J lost 2 bases, and 8 bases stayed unmatched. The CDR3 is CASSRTGGIFTDTQYF. The CDR3 region has the DNA TGTGCCAGCAGCCGGACAGGGGGGATTTTCACAGATACGCAGTATTTT.